A selection of T cell receptor beta chains follows, all from one sample in a study of Ad26.COV2.S vaccination and SARS-CoV-2 variants. This table comes from immunoSEQ multiplex PCR, and its TCRdb copy is limited to in-frame clones, with some not included. Of 300,000 to 350,000 clones in the sample, 80% to 90% were seen once. The sequencing here drew on peripheral blood, taken in a trial of Ad26.COV2.S vaccine versus placebo. Receptors were obtained from a person aged 18-60 years who received the Ad26.COV2.S COVID-19 vaccine or a placebo. CDR3s include the opening cysteine and the closing phenylalanine or tryptophan. The D gene is left open where the match is weak. Clone size appears in some rows only: once, few, many, or a class for an expanded clone.

J gene | clone size | V gene | D gene | CDR3 protein | CDR3 DNA
TRBJ1-4 | NA | TRBV2 | NA | CASSEGLLGGEKLFF | TGTGCCAGCAGTGAAGGTCTCCTGGGGGGTGAAAAACTGTTTTTT
TRBJ2-7 | few | TRBV5-1 | NA | CASSLEFWAGESHEQYF | TGCGCCAGCAGCTTGGAGTTCTGGGCAGGGGAATCCCACGAGCAGTACTTC
TRBJ1-6 | NA | TRBV25-1 | NA | CASSEFSAWNSPLHF | TGTGCCAGCAGTGAATTTTCGGCGTGGAATTCACCCCTCCACTTT
TRBJ2-1 | NA | TRBV4-3 | TRBD2 | CASSQVAQQAGFNEQFF | TGCGCCAGCAGCCAAGTGGCGCAACAAGCGGGGTTCAATGAGCAGTTCTTC
TRBJ2-7 | once | TRBV4-2 | TRBD2 | CASSQLGGSGLKSYEQYF | TGTGCCAGCAGCCAACTGGGGGGTAGCGGGCTTAAGTCCTACGAGCAGTACTTC
TRBJ1-5 | NA | TRBV6-1 | NA | CASSEQDLSSNQPQHF | TGTGCCAGCAGTGAACAGGACCTCAGTAGCAATCAGCCCCAGCATTTT
TRBJ1-1 | NA | TRBV28 | NA | CASSLSNTEAFF | TGTGCCAGCAGTTTAAGTAACACTGAAGCTTTCTTT
TRBJ1-2 | NA | TRBV7-2 | NA | CASSLGVRGYGYTF | TGTGCCAGCAGTTTAGGCGTCCGGGGTTATGGCTACACCTTC
TRBJ2-2 | NA | TRBV7-9 | NA | CASSSQENTGELFF | TGTGCCAGCAGCTCACAGGAGAACACCGGGGAGCTGTTTTTT
TRBJ2-5 | NA | TRBV3-1/TRBV3-2 | NA | CASSPDINQETQYF | TGTGCCAGCAGCCCCGACATTAACCAAGAGACCCAGTACTTC
TRBJ2-5 | NA | TRBV11-1 | NA | CASSLSRGLETQYF | TGTGCCAGCAGCTTAAGCCGGGGACTAGAGACCCAGTACTTC
TRBJ1-3 | NA | TRBV7-2 | TRBD1 | CASSWGQGAGNTIYF | TGTGCCAGCAGCTGGGGACAGGGGGCTGGAAACACCATATATTTT
TRBJ1-2 | NA | TRBV28 | TRBD1 | CASSSTGTGDGYTF | TGTGCCAGCAGTTCTACCGGGACAGGGGATGGCTACACCTTC
TRBJ1-5 | many | TRBV20-1 | TRBD1 | CSARGNQPQHF | TGCAGTGCCAGGGGGAATCAGCCCCAGCATTTT
TRBJ2-1 | NA | TRBV28 | TRBD1 | CASSPLTSGTVYNEQFF | TGTGCCAGCAGCCCCTTAACCTCCGGGACAGTCTACAATGAGCAGTTCTTC
TRBJ2-1 | NA | TRBV19 | NA | CASSISQNSNEQFF | TGTGCCAGTAGTATAAGTCAGAACTCCAATGAGCAGTTCTTC
TRBJ2-5 | NA | TRBV18 | NA | CASSLQGRETQYF | TGTGCCAGCTCACTGCAAGGACGGGAGACCCAGTACTTC
TRBJ2-5 | NA | TRBV10-2 | NA | CASSPRAVETQYF | TGCGCCAGCAGTCCTAGAGCGGTGGAGACCCAGTACTTC
TRBJ1-4 | NA | TRBV7-8 | TRBD1 | CASSLWGTGANEKLFF | TGTGCCAGCAGCTTATGGGGGACAGGGGCGAATGAAAAACTGTTTTTT
TRBJ1-3 | NA | TRBV7-9 | NA | CASTLGSSGNTIYF | TGTGCCAGCACCTTGGGCTCCTCTGGAAACACCATATATTTT
TRBJ2-7 | NA | TRBV27 | NA | CASRTGESYEQYF | TGTGCCAGCAGGACAGGCGAATCCTACGAGCAGTACTTC
TRBJ2-3 | NA | TRBV19 | NA | CASSLGLGSTDTQYF | TGTGCCAGTAGCCTAGGACTGGGAAGCACAGATACGCAGTATTTT
TRBJ2-2 | NA | TRBV5-6 | TRBD2 | CASSWTLRGRENTGELFF | TGTGCCAGCAGCTGGACCTTACGTGGGAGGGAGAACACCGGGGAGCTGTTTTTT
TRBJ2-1 | NA | TRBV5-6 | NA | CASSYASNEQFF | TGTGCCAGCAGCTACGCTAGCAATGAGCAGTTCTTC
TRBJ2-2 | NA | TRBV11-3 | NA | CASSSRTSGELFF | TGTGCCAGCAGCTCCCGTACTTCCGGGGAGCTGTTTTTT